These 29 T cell receptor beta chains were all obtained from the same sample, sequenced in a study of T-cell reconstitution after alpha-beta-depleted transplantation in children listed by TCRdb under 2016. The library was generated by PCR. Instrument used: Illumina HiSeq 2500. TCR libraries were prepared with molecular barcoding, using unique molecular identifiers to normalize TCRbeta repertoire quantification. Through fastp at Q25 and MiXCR, TCRdb rebuilt clones from the public reads, retaining in-frame beta chains. Rows merge per CDR3 protein into single entries with the most common DNA and genes. The sample includes around 700,000 distinct CDR3 sequences, with 10% to 15% observed a single time. The biggest ten clones account for 0.79% of the sample. Taken with the paper, the label for treatment or condition translates to: allogeneic hematopoietic cell transplantation with graft depleted of TCRalphabeta T cells and CD19 B cells.

The material was PBMCs, obtained before TCRalphabeta/CD19-depleted stem cell transplant. All receptors come from a girl between 2 and 10 years old with congenital amegakaryocytic thrombocytopenia, due to receive a stem cell transplant.

This clonotype has a count of ten or more. The chain combines TRBV5-1 with TRBJ2-7; 8 bases fit TRBD2. J gave up 6 bases and V 6 bases, and 8 bases lay outside the gene matches. Germline lookup yields CDR1 SGHRS and CDR2 YFSETQ. This CDR3 is 13 amino acids long. The CDR3 DNA sequence: TGCGCCAGCACCTCCGGGACTAGGAGCGAGCAGTACTTC. Its translation: CASTSGTRSEQYF.

This clonotype has just a few counts. This chain uses TRBV20-1 with TRBJ2-5; TRBD2 matches 10 bases. After removal of 6 bases from V and 1 base from J, the junction contained 14 bases not matched to a gene. CDR3 length: 17 residues. CDR1 is DFQATT, CDR2 SNEGSKA, per germline (reference sequence). CDR3 nucleotides: TGCAGTGCGTTCACAGCCCGTGCTAGCGGGAGCCAAGAGACCCAGTACTTC. Its translation: CSAFTARASGSQETQYF.

This clonotype was counted a few times. The genes are TRBV5-1 and TRBJ2-1; 11 nucleotides agree with TRBD2. J lost 8 bases, V lost 3 bases, and 13 bases had no gene match. Germline V gene data show CDR1 as SGHRS and CDR2 as YFSETQ. This CDR3 has 17 residues. The CDR3: CASSSNSGRAGWDEQFF. The CDR3 DNA reads as TGCGCCAGCAGCTCCAATAGCGGGAGGGCCGGTTGGGATGAGCAGTTCTTC.

This clonotype showed up many times. The gene calls are TRBV15 and TRBJ2-1; D unresolved. V gave up 0 bases and J gave up 0 bases, with 12 bases separating them. In germline, CDR1 is LNHNV, CDR2 YYDKDF (reference sequence). The CDR3 covers 17 residues. CDR3 DNA sequence: TGTGCCACCAGCAGAGACCAAAGATCGAGCTCCTACAATGAGCAGTTCTTC. Translating it yields CATSRDQRSSSYNEQFF.

V is TRBV7-7 and J is TRBJ2-5; TRBD2 agrees at 11 bases. Germline CDR1 reads SSHAT; CDR2 reads FNYEAQ (reference sequence). The CDR3 spans 15 residues. V lost 6 bases, J lost 5 bases, and 8 bases stayed unmatched. The DNA of the CDR3 is TGTGCCAGCAGTTATTTAGCGGGAGGGAAGGAGACCCAGTACTTC. Its protein product is CASSYLAGGKETQYF.

This clonotype was seen repeatedly, ten times or more. The CDR3 loop is CSASPTSRQETQYF. CDR3 DNA: TGCAGTGCTAGCCCAACTAGCAGGCAAGAGACCCAGTACTTC. The rearrangement links TRBV20-1 to TRBJ2-5, with a tentative D call TRBD2 (6 bases). Germline-derived CDR1 and CDR2 are DFQATT and SNEGSKA (reference sequence). CDR3 length: 14 residues. With 3 bases removed from V and 2 bases from J, the gap between germline ends came to 13 bases.

This clonotype showed up many times. This chain uses TRBV20-1 with TRBJ1-6; D is unresolved. Germline assignment: CDR1 DFQATT and CDR2 SNEGSKA (reference sequence). Trimming removed 6 bases at V and 3 bases at J, with 12 bases between. This CDR3 has 14 residues. The CDR3 spells CSAQAGNYNSPLHF. The CDR3 DNA reads as TGCAGTGCCCAGGCGGGCAACTATAATTCACCCCTCCACTTT.

The genes are TRBV10-3 and TRBJ2-7; tentative D call: TRBD2 (6 bases). V was clipped by 7 bases and J by 4 bases, with 20 bases between them. There are 15 residues in the CDR3. Germline CDR1 and CDR2: ENHRY and SYGVKD. The CDR3 sequence is CAITGGVGGRYEQYF. CDR3 sequence (DNA): TGTGCCATCACCGGAGGGGTAGGTGGTCGATACGAGCAGTACTTC.

In this sample, this clonotype turned up many times. The rearrangement joins TRBV20-1 to TRBJ2-2; no clear D. V dropped 3 bases and J dropped 4 bases, with 9 bases sitting between them. Germline V gives CDR1 DFQATT, CDR2 SNEGSKA (reference sequence). The CDR3 runs to 13 residues. Here the CDR3 DNA reads TGCAGTGCTAGCTGGGCCTCCACCGGGGAGCTGTTTTTT. Its protein is CSASWASTGELFF.

This clonotype was picked up a small number of times. The chain joins TRBV20-1 to TRBJ2-3; D ambiguous. The CDR3 extends over 14 amino acids. The V end was cut by 3 bases, the J end by 1 base, with 11 bases between. The germline V gene encodes CDR1 DFQATT and CDR2 SNEGSKA (reference sequence). CDR3 bases: TGCAGTGCTAGTTTCGGTGGGGGCACAGATACGCAGTATTTT. Protein sequence: CSASFGGGTDTQYF.

This clonotype turned up a few times. The V call is TRBV12-3 or TRBV12-4, the J call TRBJ1-1; 7 bases map to TRBD1. V lost 2 bases to trimming and J lost 4 bases; unmatched junction nucleotides: 4. The CDR3 is 14 residues long. The CDR3 DNA sequence: TGTGCCAGCAGTTTAACTAGGGGGCTCACTGAAGCTTTCTTT. Translation gives CASSLTRGLTEAFF.

This clonotype was picked up many times. The rearrangement joins TRBV6-4 to TRBJ2-1; 9 nucleotides agree with TRBD2. Germline CDR1 MRHNA, CDR2 SNTAGT. With V trimmed by 0 bases and J by 8 bases, 5 bases remained unmatched. The CDR3 runs to 15 residues. The CDR3 loop is CASSDSSGSSYEQFF. In DNA form, the CDR3 reads TGTGCCAGCAGTGACTCTAGCGGGAGCTCCTATGAGCAGTTCTTC.

The chain joins TRBV29-1 to TRBJ2-5; 7 bases agree with TRBD2. Germline values: CDR1 SQVTM, CDR2 ANQGSEA. The CDR3 runs to 14 residues. V lost 6 bases and J lost 2; bases outside the gene matches: 9. The CDR3 bases are TGCAGCGTGGGGGGGAGCTCACTTCAAGAGACCCAGTACTTC. Encoded protein: CSVGGSSLQETQYF.

Many counts were recorded for this clonotype. The rearrangement joins TRBV20-1 to TRBJ2-7, with D possibly being TRBD2 (5 bases). Per the germline V gene, CDR1 is DFQATT and CDR2 is SNEGSKA (reference sequence). V shed 4 bases and J shed 4 bases, with 20 bases lying between them. There are 15 residues in the CDR3. The CDR3 bases are TGCAGTGCTACGCGCCGATTCGACGGGGAGTACGAGCAGTACTTC. It yields the protein CSATRRFDGEYEQYF.

Details on this clonotype: This may be a read error, as it is one base from a much larger clone. No conserved phenylalanine or tryptophan is present at the end of the CDR3, so a read error is the likely explanation. The J gene is TRBJ2-1, the V gene TRBV5-1; 14 nucleotides line up with TRBD2. The ends lost 6 bases at V and 0 bases at J; junction bases unmatched: 5. Germline V gene data show CDR1 as SGHRS and CDR2 as YFSETQ. CDR3 length: 17 residues. CDR3 DNA: TGCGCCAGCAAGCGGACTAGCGGGGGGAGCTCCTACAATGAGCAGTTCATC. Translation: CASKRTSGGSSYNEQFI.

This clonotype was detected a few times. The CDR3 loop is CATSRGGNMFRGELFF. The CDR3 DNA follows: TGTGCCACCAGCAGAGGAGGAAACATGTTCAGAGGGGAGCTGTTTTTT. The chain uses TRBV15 and TRBJ2-2; D remains unclear. Germline-derived CDR1 and CDR2 are LNHNV and YYDKDF (reference sequence). Between the trimmed V and J ends, which lost 1 base and 8 bases, there was a span of 17 bases. The CDR3 loop spans 16 amino acids.

This clonotype was picked up many times. The chain uses TRBV5-1 and TRBJ2-1, with TRBD2 as a possible D gene (5 bases). The CDR3 has 12 residues. Per germline, CDR1 SGHRS and CDR2 YFSETQ. Trimming pared 5 bases from V and 4 bases from J, leaving 7 bases between. In DNA form, the CDR3 reads TGCGCCAGCAGTGGGGAGTACAATGAGCAGTTCTTC. Its translation: CASSGEYNEQFF.

This clonotype has a count of ten or more. This chain links TRBV5-1 with TRBJ2-3; no firm D call. CDR3 length: 13 residues. In germline, CDR1 is SGHRS, CDR2 YFSETQ. Trimming took off 1 base at V and 7 bases at J, with 10 bases between the two ends. The CDR3 loop is CASSLYLSYTQYF. The CDR3 nucleotides are TGCGCCAGCAGCTTGTATTTGTCCTATACGCAGTATTTT.

This clonotype has a count of ten or more. This chain links TRBV6-6 with TRBJ2-3; D uncertain. CDR3 length equals 13 residues. Trimming took off 5 bases at V and 4 bases at J, with 10 bases between the two ends. CDR1 and CDR2 (germline): MNHNY, SVGAGI (reference sequence). The CDR3 nucleotides read TGTGCCAGCAGTGGAGTTTCGCCAGATACGCAGTATTTT. This gives the protein CASSGVSPDTQYF.

This chain links TRBV11-3 with TRBJ2-3; TRBD2 matches 8 bases. The trim removed 1 base at V and 2 bases at J, leaving 8 bases unmatched. Germline V gene lookup returns CDR1 SGHNT and CDR2 YENEEA. The CDR3 runs to 17 residues. CDR3: CASSLGMTSENTDTQYF. For the CDR3, the DNA is TGTGCCAGCAGCTTAGGGATGACTAGCGAGAACACAGATACGCAGTATTTT.

This clonotype was seen many times. This chain links TRBV20-1 with TRBJ2-3, with 9 nucleotides matching TRBD2. This CDR3 spans 13 amino acids. After removal of 8 bases from V and 4 bases from J, the junction contained 7 bases not matched to a gene. Germline V gene sequence: CDR1 DFQATT, CDR2 SNEGSKA (reference sequence). CDR3 nucleotide sequence: TGCAGTTCCTCCGGGACTAGCCCAGATACGCAGTATTTT. Its protein product is CSSSGTSPDTQYF.

The rearrangement links TRBV5-1 to TRBJ2-1, with D possibly being TRBD1 (6 bases). This CDR3 is 15 amino acids long. Between the trimmed V and J ends, which lost 2 bases and 9 bases, there was a span of 18 bases. Germline assignment: CDR1 SGHRS and CDR2 YFSETQ. The chain's CDR3 is CASSLELPLQGEQFF. Here the CDR3 DNA reads TGCGCCAGCAGCTTAGAACTTCCTCTACAGGGTGAGCAGTTCTTC.

This clonotype was picked up many times. The chain carries TRBV12-3 or TRBV12-4 and TRBJ2-1; D remains unclear. With 6 bases removed from V and 0 bases from J, the gap between germline ends came to 12 bases. CDR3 length: 15 residues. CDR3 nucleotides: TGTGCCAGCAGCACCAAGGCGAGCTCCTACAATGAGCAGTTCTTC. This encodes CASSTKASSYNEQFF.

The gene calls are TRBV7-2 and TRBJ2-7; TRBD2 matches 8 bases. V shed 1 base and J 7 bases; nucleotides not matched to a gene: 6. Germline CDR1 and CDR2: SGHTA and FQGNSA. The length of the CDR3 is 14 residues. CDR3 loop: CASSLELAGIEQYF. The CDR3 DNA is TGTGCCAGCAGCTTAGAGCTAGCGGGTATAGAGCAGTACTTC.

This clonotype occurred a few times. J is TRBJ2-7 and V is TRBV11-2; tentatively, D is TRBD2 (7 bases). Trimming stripped 1 base from V and 5 bases from J, with 15 bases between. CDR1 and CDR2 (germline): SGHAT, FQNNGV. The CDR3 totals 15 residues. The CDR3 spells CASSLVGGLVDEQYF. The CDR3, as DNA: TGTGCCAGCAGCTTAGTGGGGGGGCTGGTCGACGAGCAGTACTTC. Full variable domain (outside the CDR3, taken from reference TRBV11-2 and TRBJ2-7): EAGVAQSPRYKIIEKRQSVAFWCNPISGHATLYWYQQILGQGPKLLIQFQNNGVVDDSQLPKDRFSAERLKGVDSTLKIQPAKLEDSAVYLCASSLVGGLVDEQYFGPGTRLTVT.

The chain is built from TRBV18 and TRBJ2-7; 11 bases align to TRBD1. Germline loops: CDR1 KGHSH, CDR2 LQKENI. Losses at the gene ends were 3 bases for V and 4 bases for J; bases not matched to a gene: 5. The CDR3 contains 15 residues. In nucleotides, the CDR3 is TGTGCCAGCTCACCGGGACAGGGGGTGGCGTACGAGCAGTACTTC. Translated: CASSPGQGVAYEQYF.

In its sample, this clonotype was seen a few times. This chain links TRBV5-1 with TRBJ1-5, with 10 nucleotides matching TRBD1. The CDR3 covers 16 residues. Germline V gene lookup returns CDR1 SGHRS and CDR2 YFSETQ. V trimming: 4 bases; J trimming: 7 bases; junction bases outside the gene matches: 11. The CDR3 is CASSTKGGTGDQPQHF. Written as DNA, the CDR3 is TGCGCCAGCAGCACAAAGGGCGGGACAGGGGACCAGCCCCAGCATTTT.

The chain combines TRBV6-5 with TRBJ2-7; D is unresolved. The V and J ends lost 0 bases and 4 bases respectively, with 7 bases between them. The CDR3 spans 13 residues. Germline V CDR1 and CDR2: MNHEY, SVGAGI. CDR3 sequence reads: CASSYSLTYEQYF. CDR3 nucleotide sequence: TGTGCCAGCAGTTACTCGTTGACGTACGAGCAGTACTTC.

Comments on this clonotype: Given a much more abundant clone one base away, this may be a read error. The chain combines TRBV12-3 or TRBV12-4 with TRBJ2-5; unclear D gene. The CDR3 is 10 amino acids. The V gene lost 8 bases and the J gene lost 10 bases, with 11 bases spanning the gap. The CDR3 DNA follows: TGTGCCAGCCCCCTTTGGGGCCAGTACTTC. Encoded protein: CASPLWGQYF.